This entry concerns a single TCR beta chain. The antigen is unknown. PCR primers comprised 60 Vbeta and 13 Jbeta primers. Method: immunoSEQ multiplex PCR; TCRdb's copy keeps in-frame clones and lacks some. Among some 120,000 clones listed, around 80% were seen once. This sample was included in a study of cytomegalovirus exposure and HLA in healthy donors. The CDR3 spans 16 residues. With 1 base clipped from V and 1 base from J, the junction kept 4 bases outside the gene matches. Germline lookup yields CDR1 SNHLY and CDR2 FYNNEI. General observations from the study: Reportedly, diagnosis of cytomegalovirus status by the classifier showed high specificity and sensitivity. Some V segments, TRBV6-2 and TRBV6-3 among them, were indistinguishable and were therefore excluded. When analyzed later, a missense DCLRE1C variant was found to be linked to TCR beta V- and J-gene trimming. Sequencing depth roughly uniform across donors was assumed in presence/absence analyses.

The material sequenced was PBMCs. The sequence was obtained from a man aged 18 to 35 in good health and CMV-seronegative. The chain recombines TRBV2 with TRBJ2-3; 8 bases line up with TRBD2. The CDR3 loop reads CASSEDLAGRTDTQYF. As DNA, the CDR3 is TGTGCCAGCAGTGAAGATTTAGCGGGACGCACAGATACGCAGTATTTT.